Presented here are 20 T cell receptor beta chains from one specimen sequenced in a study of cytomegalovirus exposure and HLA in healthy donors. Primers included in the PCR were 60 Vbeta and 13 Jbeta primers. Here immunoSEQ multiplex PCR was the method, and the copy in TCRdb shows in-frame clones only, minus some. The sample carries 110,000 or so clones, roughly 70% recorded once. Sequenced material: PBMCs. The receptors were sampled from a man between 18 and 35 years old in good health and CMV-seropositive.

This chain links TRBV28 with TRBJ1-1, with 9 nucleotides matching TRBD1. The germline V gene has CDR1 MDHEN and CDR2 SYDVKM. V was pared by 6 bases and J by 1 base, with 6 bases of the junction left unmatched. The CDR3 loop spans 15 amino acids. This chain's CDR3 is CASRIPGQGNTEAFF. In DNA form, the CDR3 reads TGTGCCAGCAGGATACCGGGACAGGGGAACACTGAAGCTTTCTTT.

The genes are TRBV10-1 and TRBJ2-7, with D possibly TRBD2 on 5 matching bases. The CDR3 loop spans 17 amino acids. From germline, CDR1 is WNHNN and CDR2 SYGVQD (reference sequence). V lost 8 bases and J lost 4, with 27 bases in between. The CDR3 sequence: CASLEGGRWTPLYEQYF. For the CDR3, the DNA is TGCGCCAGCCTCGAAGGAGGACGCTGGACCCCCCTTTACGAGCAGTACTTC.

There are a few counts of this clone. The chain has TRBV5-1 and TRBJ1-1, with D maybe TRBD1 (5 bases). V shed 0 bases and J shed 6 bases, with 12 bases lying between them. The CDR3 has 14 amino acids. Germline assignment: CDR1 SGHRS and CDR2 YFSETQ. The DNA of the CDR3 is TGCGCCAGCAGCTTGGGGGGGGGAACCGCTGAAGCTTTCTTT. This codes for CASSLGGGTAEAFF.

This chain connects TRBV5-8 to TRBJ1-2, with 11 bases fitting TRBD1. Per germline, CDR1 SGHTS and CDR2 YDEGEE. J gave up 5 bases and V 5 bases, and 5 bases lay outside the gene matches. This CDR3 comprises 14 residues. CDR3 DNA: TGTGCCAGCAGAGCCCGGGACAGGGGGTATGGCTACACCTTC. It yields the protein CASRARDRGYGYTF.

Turning to this clone: The sample carries other DNA sequences with the same CDR3. CDR3 nucleotides: TGCAGTGCTGTACAAGAGACCCAGTACTTC. This translates into CSAVQETQYF. The chain couples TRBV20-1 to TRBJ2-5; D remains unclear. The CDR3 has 10 amino acids. Germline loops: CDR1 DFQATT, CDR2 SNEGSKA (reference sequence). The V gene lost 5 bases and the J gene lost 2 bases, with 3 bases spanning the gap.

V and J are TRBV4-1 and TRBJ2-3, with D perhaps matching TRBD1 (6 bases). V was cut by 7 bases and J by 2 bases, with 10 bases left in between. This CDR3 has 13 amino acids. Germline V gene data show CDR1 as MGHRA and CDR2 as YSYEKL. Written as DNA, the CDR3 is TGCGCCAGCACAGGGGAGAACACAGATACGCAGTATTTT. Amino acids: CASTGENTDTQYF.

The chain couples TRBV15 to TRBJ2-7; TRBD1 matches at 8 bases. V dropped 8 bases and J dropped 4; count of bases not matched to a gene: 13. Looked up from germline, CDR1 is LNHNV and CDR2 is YYDKDF (reference sequence). The CDR3 sequence is 15 residues long. The CDR3 nucleotides read TGTGCCACCGCCGATCGGAGGCAGGGGGCTTACGAGCAGTACTTC. Protein sequence: CATADRRQGAYEQYF.

In DNA form, the CDR3 reads TGTGCCAGCAGCTCAACAGGGTGGCCCTACAATGAGCAGTTCTTC. Its protein is CASSSTGWPYNEQFF. The chain has TRBV7-2 and TRBJ2-1; D might be TRBD1 (6 bases). Germline V gene sequence: CDR1 SGHTA, CDR2 FQGNSA. The CDR3 has 15 amino acids. Trimming took off 4 bases at V and 2 bases at J, with 12 bases between the two ends.

The genes are TRBV5-6 and TRBJ2-3; 8 bases agree with TRBD2. V was clipped by 1 base and J by 1 base; unmatched bases: 2. Germline V gene sequence: CDR1 SGHDT, CDR2 YYEEEE. The CDR3 has 15 residues. The CDR3 bases are TGTGCCAGCAGCTTGCTAGCGGGCGGCACAGATACGCAGTATTTT. Its translation is CASSLLAGGTDTQYF.

About this clone: The same CDR3 is also encoded by other DNA sequences in this sample. The J gene is TRBJ2-1, the V gene TRBV5-1; D is possibly TRBD2 (6 bases). The CDR3 runs 15 residues. Per germline, CDR1 SGHRS and CDR2 YFSETQ. Deletions cut 2 bases from V and 0 bases from J, with 9 bases between. This CDR3 reads CASSFGGGSYNEQFF. The CDR3 DNA sequence: TGCGCCAGCAGCTTTGGGGGAGGCTCCTACAATGAGCAGTTCTTC.

The chain is built from TRBV2 and TRBJ1-5; 7 positions agree with TRBD1. From germline, CDR1 is SNHLY and CDR2 FYNNEI. After removal of 6 bases from V and 4 bases from J, the junction contained 6 bases not matched to a gene. This CDR3 has 14 residues. The CDR3 spells CASRAGTANQPQHF. CDR3 nucleotides: TGTGCCAGCAGGGCCGGGACAGCAAATCAGCCCCAGCATTTT. The complete variable domain, with remaining parts taken from reference TRBV2 and TRBJ1-5, reads EPEVTQTPSHQVTQMGQEVILRCVPISNHLYFYWYRQILGQKVEFLVSFYNNEISEKSEIFDDQFSVERPDGSNFTLKIRSTKLEDSAMYFCASRAGTANQPQHFGDGTRLSIL.

The chain carries TRBV21-1 and TRBJ1-5; TRBD1, as called in the table, went unchecked against the DNA. TRBV21-1 is designated a pseudogene. This CDR3 comprises 19 residues. The CDR3 spells CASSKGQGLWRHSNQPQHF. The CDR3 nucleotides read TGTGCCAGCAGCAAAGGACAGGGCCTTTGGCGGCATAGCAATCAGCCCCAGCATTTT.

The gene calls are TRBV19 and TRBJ1-1, with 9 bases lining up with TRBD1. Germline CDR1 and CDR2: LNHDA and SQIVND (reference sequence). This CDR3 has 14 residues. Trimming removed 3 bases from V and 3 bases from J; junction bases left unmatched: 2. CDR3 protein: CASSITGGDTEAFF. The CDR3, as DNA: TGTGCCAGTAGTATCACAGGGGGCGACACTGAAGCTTTCTTT. The complete variable domain, with remaining parts taken from reference TRBV19 and TRBJ1-1, reads DGGITQSPKYLFRKEGQNVTLSCEQNLNHDAMYWYRQDPGQGLRLIYYSQIVNDFQKGDIAEGYSVSREKKESFPLTVTSAQKNPTAFYLCASSITGGDTEAFFGQGTRLTVV.

This chain links TRBV5-1 with TRBJ2-3; 7 bases match TRBD2. CDR3 length: 17 residues. Germline CDR1 is SGHRS and CDR2 is YFSETQ. V shed 3 bases, J shed 0 bases, and the junction held 10 bases outside the gene matches. The CDR3 reads CASSWWGRGESTDTQYF. The CDR3 DNA follows: TGCGCCAGCAGCTGGTGGGGTCGGGGGGAGAGCACAGATACGCAGTATTTT.

The chain combines TRBV5-4 with TRBJ2-5, with TRBD2 matching over 11 bases. CDR1 is SGHNT and CDR2 is YYREEE in the germline V gene (reference sequence). There are 17 residues in the CDR3. Trimming removed 4 bases from V and 0 bases from J; junction bases left unmatched: 8. The CDR3 DNA follows: TGTGCCAGCAGCGGGGGGACTAGCGGAACGTACCAAGAGACCCAGTACTTC. As protein: CASSGGTSGTYQETQYF.

CDR3 sequence (DNA): TGTGCCAGCAGTTTGGTTGACAGGGCCTATGGCTACACCTTC. Its translation is CASSLVDRAYGYTF. The J gene is TRBJ1-2, the V gene TRBV27; 7 bases fit TRBD1. V lost 3 bases, J lost 4 bases, and 5 bases stayed unmatched. From germline, CDR1 is MNHEY and CDR2 SMNVEV (reference sequence). The CDR3 has 14 residues.

The chain couples TRBV15 to TRBJ2-3; 8 bases agree with TRBD1. J was trimmed by 1 base and V by 2 bases; bases with no gene match: 2. Germline CDR1 reads LNHNV; CDR2 reads YYDKDF (reference sequence). CDR3 length: 15 amino acids. CDR3 region: CATSRSTGGTDTQYF. The DNA of the CDR3 is TGTGCCACCAGCAGATCGACAGGGGGCACAGATACGCAGTATTTT. The variable domain in full, completed from reference TRBV15 and TRBJ2-3, reads DAMVIQNPRYQVTQFGKPVTLSCSQTLNHNVMYWYQQKSSQAPKLLFHYYDKDFNNEADTPDNFQSRRPNTSFCFLDIRSPGLGDTAMYLCATSRSTGGTDTQYFGPGTRLTVL.

This rearrangement joins TRBV13 to TRBJ1-6; D is ambiguous. V was cut by 5 bases and J by 5 bases, with 13 bases left in between. This CDR3 contains 15 residues. Germline-derived CDR1 and CDR2 are PRHDT and FYEKMQ (reference sequence). The CDR3 coding sequence is TGTGCCAGCAGCCTTGGCGAGGTTCATAATTCACCCCTCCACTTT. Protein sequence: CASSLGEVHNSPLHF.

The rearrangement joins TRBV4-1 to TRBJ2-1; 13 bases agree with TRBD2. The V gene end was trimmed by 6 bases and the J gene end by 3 bases; junction bases not matched to a gene: 2. CDR1 MGHRA and CDR2 YSYEKL come from the germline V gene. There are 15 residues in the CDR3. This CDR3 is CASRGTSGDYNEQFF. The CDR3 DNA reads as TGCGCCAGCAGGGGGACTAGCGGGGACTACAATGAGCAGTTCTTC.

V is TRBV10-1 and J is TRBJ1-6; the match to TRBD1 covers 9 bases. In germline, CDR1 is WNHNN, CDR2 SYGVQD (reference sequence). V lost 6 bases, J lost 7 bases, and 10 bases stayed unmatched. This CDR3 has 16 amino acids. The CDR3, as DNA: TGCGCCAGCAGCCCCAACAGGGGGCAGGGAAATTCACCCCTCCACTTT. This gives the protein CASSPNRGQGNSPLHF.